Given below is one T cell receptor (beta chain) in context. The antigen is undetermined. Each CD8+ T cell subset was flow-sorted in triplicate. Every sort contained approximately 300,000 cells. TRB cDNA libraries were made by UMI-labeled 5' RACE. From the 5' RACE reads, TCRdb lists one entry per CDR3 protein and no DNA. Recorded here are about 130,000 distinct CDR3 sequences; the top ten clones represent less than 0.55%. The entry originates in a study of CXCR3-negative and CXCR3-positive naive CD8 T cells. Germline V gene sequence: CDR1 SGHRS, CDR2 YFSETQ. This CDR3 has 15 residues. The study, taken as a whole, reports: Higher TRB CDR3 hydrophobicity marked CXCR3-positive naive cells relative to CXCR3-negative naive cells. High diversity, comparable across both naive subsets, contrasted with much lower diversity in memory CD8+ cells. Most assays used freshly isolated PBMCs, as cryopreservation partially reduced CXCR3.

V gene TRBV5-1 combines with J gene TRBJ1-3. The TCR comes from a human donor in good health. Some clones in this sample may be carry-over from other donors' samples. Source material: naive CXCR3- CD8+ T cells from blood. Subset noted: CD45RO-CCR7+CD27+CD95- naive CD8+ T cells lacking CXCR3 (TNR3-). The CDR3: CASSKDLLSGNTIYF.